These 30 T cell receptor beta chains originate from one sample sequenced in a study of T cell responses to AZD1222 COVID-19 vaccine. Data came from immunoSEQ multiplex PCR; TCRdb stores just in-frame clones and leaves some out. Counted here are 75,000 to 100,000 clones, roughly 88% occurring once; the ten biggest clones make up 20% to 30%. The sample consisted of peripheral blood, taken on day 0 of AZD1222 vaccination. These receptors all stem from an adult in good health.

The rearrangement uses TRBV29-1 and TRBJ2-1; 14 bases are a match to TRBD2. CDR3 length equals 16 residues. Trimming cost V 3 bases and J 1 base; bases outside gene matches: 2. CDR1 and CDR2 (germline): SQVTM, ANQGSEA. CDR3 in amino acids: CSVDGLAGGSYNEQFF. The DNA of the CDR3 is TGCAGCGTTGACGGACTAGCGGGAGGATCCTACAATGAGCAGTTCTTC.

The V gene is TRBV7-2, the J gene TRBJ1-1; 7 nucleotides match TRBD1. Germline V lookup: CDR1 SGHTA, CDR2 FQGNSA. The junction had 6 bases not matched to a gene; V was cut back by 8 bases and J by 0 bases. The CDR3 has 14 amino acids. The CDR3 sequence: CASVRGTVNTEAFF. CDR3 nucleotides: TGTGCCAGCGTGCGGGGGACAGTGAACACTGAAGCTTTCTTT.

The V gene is TRBV19, the J gene TRBJ2-2; no clear D. V was trimmed by 4 bases and J by 7 bases, leaving 13 bases between them. The germline V gene has CDR1 LNHDA and CDR2 SQIVND (reference sequence). CDR3 length equals 14 residues. The CDR3 loop reads CASSTGGSYGELFF. The CDR3 DNA follows: TGTGCCAGTAGTACCGGCGGCAGTTACGGGGAGCTGTTTTTT.

The CDR3 nucleotides read TGTGCCAGCAGCGTAGGAGGGAGGTCGTTGGGAACAGATACGCAGTATTTT. It is translated as CASSVGGRSLGTDTQYF. This chain connects TRBV9 to TRBJ2-3; D is perhaps TRBD2 (6 bases). Trimming took off 0 bases at V and 3 bases at J, with 17 bases between the two ends. Germline assignment: CDR1 SGDLS and CDR2 YYNGEE. This CDR3 comprises 17 residues.

The V gene is TRBV21-1, the J gene TRBJ2-1; the table's D gene call, TRBD2, was not cross checked with the DNA. TRBV21-1 is a known pseudogene. The CDR3 length is 19 residues. CDR3 region: CASSSNPRLAGGLYNEQFF. CDR3 sequence (DNA): TGTGCCAGCAGCAGCAACCCTCGACTAGCGGGAGGGCTCTACAATGAGCAGTTCTTC.

The gene calls are TRBV5-1 and TRBJ2-7, with D maybe TRBD2 (5 bases). CDR1 is SGHRS, CDR2 YFSETQ, per germline. V was shortened by 4 bases and J by 2 bases, with 22 bases between the two germline ends. This CDR3 spans 17 amino acids. CDR3 in DNA: TGCGCCAGCAGCCCCTTTGGCGGAGGATCTAACACCTACGAGCAGTACTTC. Protein product: CASSPFGGGSNTYEQYF.

This clone was seen just once. J is TRBJ2-7 and V is TRBV7-3, with no clear D. This CDR3 is built from 13 residues. V was trimmed by 2 bases and J by 7 bases, leaving 12 bases between them. Germline CDR1 reads SGHTA; CDR2 reads FQGTGA. The CDR3 coding sequence is TGTGCCAGCAGCTTAGCAGAAGCTGAAGAGCAGTACTTC. Its protein is CASSLAEAEEQYF. The full variable domain, with the rest looked up from reference TRBV7-3 and TRBJ2-7, is GAGVSQTPSNKVTEKGKYVELRCDPISGHTALYWYRQSLGQGPEFLIYFQGTGAADDSGLPNDRFFAVRPEGSVSTLKIQRTERGDSAVYLCASSLAEAEEQYFGPGTRLTVT.

This clone was counted once. The V gene is TRBV7-9, the J gene TRBJ2-7; D is uncertain. The V gene lost 1 base and the J gene lost 2 bases, with 6 bases spanning the gap. CDR3 length: 13 amino acids. Germline loops: CDR1 SEHNR, CDR2 FQNEAQ (reference sequence). CDR3 sequence: CASSLEAAYEQYF. CDR3 nucleotides: TGTGCCAGCAGCTTAGAAGCAGCCTACGAGCAGTACTTC.

This clone was observed a single time. This chain joins TRBV27 and TRBJ2-4, with D maybe TRBD2 (5 bases). CDR1 and CDR2 (germline): MNHEY, SMNVEV (reference sequence). The CDR3 runs to 16 residues. The V end was cut by 5 bases, the J end by 6 bases, with 20 bases between. The CDR3 region is CASSALAINGGNIQYF. The CDR3 region has the DNA TGTGCCAGCAGTGCCCTCGCGATCAATGGAGGAAACATTCAGTACTTC.

The chain uses TRBV6-2 or TRBV6-3 and TRBJ1-2; D is perhaps TRBD1 (5 bases). Trimming stripped 5 bases from V and 12 bases from J, with 13 bases between. CDR1 and CDR2 from the germline V gene are MNHEY and SVGEGT. This CDR3 contains 11 residues. DNA for the CDR3: TGTGCCAGCAGTCAACCGGGACCTGACACCTTC. Translating gives CASSQPGPDTF.

The chain is built from TRBV28 and TRBJ1-2; 9 bases match TRBD1. Germline V gene data show CDR1 as MDHEN and CDR2 as SYDVKM. This CDR3 region has 14 residues. Trimming at V came to 5 bases and at J to 10 bases, leaving 11 bases not matched to a gene. The DNA of the CDR3 is TGTGCCAGCAGTCTACCCGGGACAGGGATAGACTACACCTTC. Residues: CASSLPGTGIDYTF.

The chain has TRBV7-2 and TRBJ2-3; D is undetermined. Germline CDR1 reads SGHTA; CDR2 reads FQGNSA. The CDR3 length is 13 residues. The ends were cut back, 4 bases at V and 2 bases at J, with 7 bases in the middle. The CDR3 nucleotides read TGTGCCAGCAGCTACAGACCCACAGATACGCAGTATTTT. Encoded protein: CASSYRPTDTQYF.

The chain carries TRBV27 and TRBJ2-1; no clear D. The V end was cut by 3 bases, the J end by 6 bases, with 3 bases between. CDR3 length: 11 residues. Germline V CDR1 and CDR2: MNHEY, SMNVEV (reference sequence). The CDR3 is CASSFGNEQFF. The CDR3 DNA reads as TGTGCCAGCAGTTTTGGCAATGAGCAGTTCTTC.

The J gene is TRBJ2-5, the V gene TRBV18; the D is unclear. This CDR3 is 13 amino acids long. The germline V gene has CDR1 KGHSH and CDR2 LQKENI. V was cut by 3 bases and J by 2 bases, with 7 bases left in between. The CDR3 DNA is TGTGCCAGCTCACCTGCTCCTCAAGAGACCCAGTACTTC. Encoded protein: CASSPAPQETQYF.

The J gene is TRBJ1-2, the V gene TRBV3-1 (or the pseudogene TRBV3-2), with D possibly TRBD1 on 5 matching bases. This CDR3 has 15 amino acids. The V end lost 1 base, the J end lost 0 bases, and 9 bases lay between the germline ends. Germline V gene lookup returns CDR1 LGHDT and CDR2 YNNKEL (reference sequence). CDR3 coding DNA: TGTGCCAGCAGCCAAGTGCAGGGCGCTAACTATGGCTACACCTTC. It specifies CASSQVQGANYGYTF.

The V gene is TRBV18, the J gene TRBJ1-1; no firm D call. Germline V gene sequence: CDR1 KGHSH, CDR2 LQKENI. CDR3 size: 15 residues. Between the trimmed V and J ends, which lost 0 bases and 2 bases, there was a span of 10 bases. CDR3 residues: CASSPPGGENTEAFF. As DNA, the CDR3 is TGTGCCAGCTCACCACCGGGTGGGGAAAACACTGAAGCTTTCTTT.

This chain uses TRBV18 with TRBJ2-5, with D perhaps matching TRBD2 (6 bases). V was pared by 3 bases and J by 1 base, with 9 bases between. Germline V CDR1 and CDR2: KGHSH, LQKENI. This CDR3 is built from 14 residues. The CDR3: CASSPNGGQETQYF. CDR3 bases: TGTGCCAGCTCACCCAACGGGGGCCAAGAGACCCAGTACTTC.

The chain joins TRBV5-1 to TRBJ2-1, with TRBD2 identical over 13 bases. The ends lost 4 bases at V and 5 bases at J; junction bases unmatched: 3. The CDR3 totals 15 residues. CDR1 SGHRS and CDR2 YFSETQ come from the germline V gene. CDR3: CASSGTSGTHNEQFF. The CDR3 DNA reads TGCGCCAGCAGCGGGACTAGCGGGACACACAATGAGCAGTTCTTC.

The CDR3 loop reads CASSERPVNYGYTF. The CDR3 DNA is TGTGCCAGCAGCGAACGCCCGGTTAACTATGGCTACACCTTC. V is TRBV9 and J is TRBJ1-2; D remains unclear. The CDR3 is 14 residues long. The V end lost 3 bases, the J end lost 1 base, and 10 bases lay between the germline ends. Per germline, CDR1 SGDLS and CDR2 YYNGEE.

The chain couples TRBV11-1 to TRBJ2-1, with unresolved D. CDR1 is SGHAT, CDR2 FQDESV, per germline (reference sequence). Trimming left V 5 bases short and J 8 bases short, with 19 bases between. The CDR3 contains 15 residues. The CDR3 protein is CASSLSSSFLYEQFF. The CDR3 nucleotides read TGTGCCAGCAGCCTGAGTAGCAGTTTCCTTTATGAGCAGTTCTTC.

DNA for the CDR3: TGTGCCAGCAGCCCAGGGGGCCTAGCGGGCACGGGGGGGGCCAACGTCCTGACTTTC. Its protein product is CASSPGGLAGTGGANVLTF. The chain is built from TRBV7-2 and TRBJ2-6, with D possibly being TRBD1 or TRBD2 (8 bases each). Germline values: CDR1 SGHTA, CDR2 FQGNSA. This CDR3 region has 19 residues. Between the trimmed V and J ends, which lost 5 bases and 4 bases, there was a span of 24 bases.

The CDR3 loop reads CASRLGTYQETQYF. The CDR3 nucleotides are TGTGCCAGCAGACTAGGGACGTACCAAGAGACCCAGTACTTC. The J gene is TRBJ2-5, the V gene TRBV9; D assignment may be TRBD1 or TRBD2 (5 bases each). CDR3 length: 14 residues. V was clipped by 5 bases and J by 0 bases, with 11 bases between them. Germline CDR1 is SGDLS and CDR2 is YYNGEE.

The chain uses TRBV11-2 and TRBJ2-2, with 8 nucleotides matching TRBD2. The CDR3 sequence is 15 residues long. V gave up 5 bases and J gave up 4 bases; unmatched junction bases: 6. Germline V gene sequence: CDR1 SGHAT, CDR2 FQNNGV. CDR3 loop: CASSAGGRGTGELFF. CDR3 sequence (DNA): TGTGCCAGCAGCGCGGGGGGTCGCGGCACCGGGGAGCTGTTTTTT.

The rearrangement links TRBV15 to TRBJ2-4; TRBD2 aligns across 13 bases. Per germline, CDR1 LNHNV and CDR2 YYDKDF (reference sequence). CDR3 length equals 18 residues. V shed 4 bases and J 4 bases; nucleotides not matched to a gene: 10. The CDR3 here is CATSTNDGLAGEKNIQYF. CDR3 coding DNA: TGTGCCACCAGCACAAACGACGGACTAGCGGGAGAAAAAAACATTCAGTACTTC.

The chain employs TRBV24-1 and TRBJ2-5; 10 bases fit TRBD1. J was trimmed by 5 bases and V by 7 bases; bases with no gene match: 6. Germline loops: CDR1 KGHDR, CDR2 SFDVKD. The CDR3 covers 14 residues. CDR3 DNA: TGTGCCACCAGGGGGACAGGGGAAATGGAGACCCAGTACTTC. Translation: CATRGTGEMETQYF.

This clone appeared once. V gene TRBV28 combines with J gene TRBJ2-3; tentatively, D is TRBD1 (5 bases). Trimming removed 5 bases at V and 0 bases at J, with 21 bases between. Germline V lookup: CDR1 MDHEN, CDR2 SYDVKM. CDR3 length equals 18 residues. The CDR3 region is CASSPNHLRAGSTDTQYF. DNA for the CDR3: TGTGCCAGCAGTCCGAACCATCTCCGGGCAGGGAGCACAGATACGCAGTATTTT.

The chain employs TRBV18 and TRBJ1-1, with 8 positions matching TRBD1. The CDR3 sequence is 12 residues long. Germline V gene data show CDR1 as KGHSH and CDR2 as LQKENI. V was pared by 3 bases and J by 11 bases, with 5 bases of the junction left unmatched. CDR3 residues: CASSPWTGRAFF. For the CDR3, the DNA is TGTGCCAGCTCACCCTGGACAGGGAGGGCTTTCTTT. Variable domain in full (rest from reference TRBV18 and TRBJ1-1): NAGVMQNPRHLVRRRGQEARLRCSPMKGHSHVYWYRQLPEEGLKFMVYLQKENIIDESGMPKERFSAEFPKEGPSILRIQQVVRGDSAAYFCASSPWTGRAFFGQGTRLTVV.

This chain joins TRBV7-9 and TRBJ1-6, with TRBD1 as a possible D gene (6 bases). V was clipped by 5 bases and J by 7 bases, with 21 bases between them. The CDR3 has 17 amino acids. Germline V CDR1 and CDR2: SEHNR, FQNEAQ (reference sequence). The CDR3 here is CASSGGPGQHQNSPLHF. The DNA for the CDR3 is TGTGCCAGCAGCGGAGGCCCCGGACAGCACCAGAATTCACCCCTCCACTTT.

This clone was recorded only once. This chain joins TRBV7-2 and TRBJ2-1; 7 nucleotides agree with TRBD1. Per germline, CDR1 SGHTA and CDR2 FQGNSA. J gave up 3 bases and V 1 base, and 6 bases lay outside the gene matches. This CDR3 is built from 16 residues. This chain's CDR3 is CASSLVQAGGYNEQFF. CDR3 coding DNA: TGTGCCAGCAGCTTAGTTCAGGCAGGGGGCTACAATGAGCAGTTCTTC.

CDR3 DNA: TGTGCCAGCAGCCTAGTAGACTGGGGCGGGGAGCAGTACTTC. Translation gives CASSLVDWGGEQYF. The V and J genes are TRBV14 and TRBJ2-7; D is perhaps TRBD1 or TRBD2 (5 bases each). Looked up from germline, CDR1 is SGHDN and CDR2 is FVKESK. The V and J ends lost 4 bases and 7 bases respectively, with 17 bases between them. The CDR3 has 14 amino acids.